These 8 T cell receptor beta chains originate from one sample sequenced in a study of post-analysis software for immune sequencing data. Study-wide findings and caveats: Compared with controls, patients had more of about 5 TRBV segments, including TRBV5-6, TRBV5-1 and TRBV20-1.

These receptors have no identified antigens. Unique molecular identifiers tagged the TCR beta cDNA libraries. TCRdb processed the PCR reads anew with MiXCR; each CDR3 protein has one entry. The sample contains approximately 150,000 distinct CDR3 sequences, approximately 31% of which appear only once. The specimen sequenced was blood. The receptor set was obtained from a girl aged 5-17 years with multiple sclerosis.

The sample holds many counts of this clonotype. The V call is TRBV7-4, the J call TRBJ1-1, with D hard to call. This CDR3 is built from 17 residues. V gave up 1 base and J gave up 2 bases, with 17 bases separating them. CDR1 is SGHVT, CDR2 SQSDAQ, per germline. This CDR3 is CASSLERGQASNTEAFF. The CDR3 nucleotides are TGTGCCAGCAGCTTAGAACGAGGGCAGGCTTCCAACACTGAAGCTTTCTTT.

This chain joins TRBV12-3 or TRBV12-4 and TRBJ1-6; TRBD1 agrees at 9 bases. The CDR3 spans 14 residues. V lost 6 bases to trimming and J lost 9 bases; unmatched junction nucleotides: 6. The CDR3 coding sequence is TGTGCCAGCAGCCTGGGACAGGGTAGTTCACCCCTCCACTTT. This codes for CASSLGQGSSPLHF.

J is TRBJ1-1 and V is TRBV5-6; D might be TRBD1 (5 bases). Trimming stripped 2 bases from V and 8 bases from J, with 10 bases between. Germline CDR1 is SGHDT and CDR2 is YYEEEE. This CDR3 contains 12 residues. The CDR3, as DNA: TGTGCCAGCAGCTTACGCAGGGACGAAGCTTTCTTT. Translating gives CASSLRRDEAFF.

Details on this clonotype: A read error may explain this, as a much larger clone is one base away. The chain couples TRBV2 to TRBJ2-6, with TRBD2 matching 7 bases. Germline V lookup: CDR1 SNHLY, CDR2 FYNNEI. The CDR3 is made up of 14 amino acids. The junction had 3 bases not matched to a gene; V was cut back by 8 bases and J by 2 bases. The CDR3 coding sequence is TGTGCCAGCGGGGGGGGGACTGGGGCCAACGTCCTGACTTTC. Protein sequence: CASGGGTGANVLTF. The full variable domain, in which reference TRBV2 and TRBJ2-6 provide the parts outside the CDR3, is EPEVTQTPSHQVTQMGQEVILRCVPISNHLYFYWYRQILGQKVEFLVSFYNNEISEKSEIFDDQFSVERPDGSNFTLKIRSTKLEDSAMYFCASGGGTGANVLTFGAGSRLTVL.

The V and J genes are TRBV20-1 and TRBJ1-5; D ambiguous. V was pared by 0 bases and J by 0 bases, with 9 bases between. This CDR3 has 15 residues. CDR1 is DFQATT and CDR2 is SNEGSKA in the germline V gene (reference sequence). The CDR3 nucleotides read TGCAGTGCTAGAGATAGACGGGATAGCAATCAGCCCCAGCATTTT. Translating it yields CSARDRRDSNQPQHF.

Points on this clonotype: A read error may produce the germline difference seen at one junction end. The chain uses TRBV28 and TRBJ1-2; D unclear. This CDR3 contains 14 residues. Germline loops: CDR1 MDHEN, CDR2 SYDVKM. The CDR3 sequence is CAGSTTGGGYGYTF. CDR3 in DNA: TGTGCCGGCAGTACTACGGGTGGTGGCTATGGCTACACCTTC.

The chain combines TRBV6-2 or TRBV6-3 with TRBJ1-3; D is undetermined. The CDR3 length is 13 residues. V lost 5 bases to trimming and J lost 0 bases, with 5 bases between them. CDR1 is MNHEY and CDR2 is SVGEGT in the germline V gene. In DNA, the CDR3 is TGTGCCAGCAGTAGAAGCTCTGGAAACACCATATATTTT. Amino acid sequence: CASSRSSGNTIYF.

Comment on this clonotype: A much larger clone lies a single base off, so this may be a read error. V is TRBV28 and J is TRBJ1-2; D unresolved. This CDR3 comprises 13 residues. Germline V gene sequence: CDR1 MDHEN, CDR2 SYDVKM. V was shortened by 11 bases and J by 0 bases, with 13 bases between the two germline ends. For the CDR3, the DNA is TGTGCCCGTCTTACCCCGGCTAACTATGGCTACACCTTC. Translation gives CARLTPANYGYTF.